This entry lists 30 T cell receptor beta chains sequenced from one sample in a study of control samples from healthy donors and cancer patients. Assay: immunoSEQ multiplex PCR; the TCRdb copy retains only in-frame clones and omits some. Of about 70,000 clones listed, 94% are singletons. The sequenced sample consisted of blood. Every receptor here comes from a woman aged 25 to 39 in good health.

This sequence joins TRBV2 and TRBJ1-1, with 7 nucleotides matching TRBD1. This CDR3 has 13 residues. V was clipped by 7 bases and J by 1 base; unmatched bases: 3. Looked up from germline, CDR1 is SNHLY and CDR2 is FYNNEI. CDR3 sequence: CASTGQQNTEAFF. CDR3 nucleotides: TGTGCCAGCACGGGACAGCAGAACACTGAAGCTTTCTTT.

This chain joins TRBV7-9 and TRBJ2-1; 7 positions match TRBD1. Unmatched junction bases numbered 0, after V lost 3 bases and J lost 4 bases. Looked up from germline, CDR1 is SEHNR and CDR2 is FQNEAQ (reference sequence). The CDR3 has 13 residues. CDR3 DNA: TGTGCCAGCAGCTTGGACAGGTACAATGAGCAGTTCTTC. Its translation: CASSLDRYNEQFF. The entire variable domain, with the rest obtained from reference TRBV7-9 and TRBJ2-1, is as follows: DTGVSQNPRHKITKRGQNVTFRCDPISEHNRLYWYRQTLGQGPEFLTYFQNEAQLEKSRLLSDRFSAERPKGSFSTLEIQRTEQGDSAMYLCASSLDRYNEQFFGPGTRLTVL.

The rearrangement links TRBV5-1 to TRBJ2-3; TRBD1 matches 7 bases. Germline-derived CDR1 and CDR2 are SGHRS and YFSETQ. This CDR3 comprises 14 residues. Trimming took 4 bases from V and 4 from J; bases not matched to a gene: 6. The CDR3 region is CASSETGNPDTQYF. CDR3 in DNA: TGCGCCAGCAGCGAGACAGGGAACCCAGATACGCAGTATTTT.

This clone was recorded once. The rearrangement links TRBV12-3 or TRBV12-4 to TRBJ1-5, with D uncertain. Trimming removed 6 bases from V and 6 bases from J, with 6 bases in between. The CDR3 has 11 amino acids. In DNA, the CDR3 is TGTGCCAGCAGAGAGCCTCAGCCCCAGCATTTT. Translated, it gives CASREPQPQHF.

This clone was seen just once. V is TRBV5-1 and J is TRBJ1-1; 12 bases align to TRBD1. Trimming cost V 6 bases and J 4 bases; bases outside gene matches: 10. CDR3 length equals 16 residues. Germline assignment: CDR1 SGHRS and CDR2 YFSETQ. CDR3 sequence reads: CASNWDRGRPGTEAFF. The CDR3, as DNA: TGCGCCAGCAACTGGGACAGGGGGCGCCCAGGCACTGAAGCTTTCTTT.

This sequence joins TRBV12-3 or TRBV12-4 and TRBJ2-7, with D possibly TRBD2 on 5 matching bases. The CDR3 covers 11 residues. The V gene lost 1 base and the J gene lost 7 bases, with 5 bases spanning the gap. The CDR3 nucleotides are TGTGCCAGCAGTTTAGGAGGGGAGCAGTACGTC. Its translation: CASSLGGEQYV.

The genes are TRBV6-5 and TRBJ2-3; 8 positions match TRBD2. Germline V CDR1 and CDR2: MNHEY, SVGAGI. This CDR3 region has 15 residues. V trimming: 7 bases; J trimming: 2 bases; junction bases outside the gene matches: 8. DNA of the CDR3: TGTGCCAGCAATCGACAGCGGGGGACCACAGATACGCAGTATTTT. Its protein is CASNRQRGTTDTQYF.

This chain uses TRBV5-1 with TRBJ1-6, with D possibly being TRBD1 (5 bases). Deletions cut 5 bases from V and 7 bases from J, with 13 bases between. The CDR3 has 14 amino acids. Germline V gene lookup returns CDR1 SGHRS and CDR2 YFSETQ. In DNA, the CDR3 is TGCGCCAGCAGGCCCGGGACTGAAAATTCACCCCTCCACTTT. It encodes CASRPGTENSPLHF.

This sequence joins TRBV5-1 and TRBJ1-1; perhaps TRBD1 as D (5 bases). The CDR3 covers 11 residues. Germline V lookup: CDR1 SGHRS, CDR2 YFSETQ. V was cut by 0 bases and J by 10 bases, with 7 bases left in between. The CDR3 spells CASSLEGRAFF. The CDR3 DNA is TGCGCCAGCAGCTTGGAGGGACGAGCTTTCTTT.

This chain connects TRBV3-1 (or the pseudogene TRBV3-2) to TRBJ1-1; D is unclear. Germline loops: CDR1 LGHDT, CDR2 YNNKEL (reference sequence). V lost 0 bases and J 11 bases, leaving 16 bases between the germline ends. The length of the CDR3 is 14 residues. The CDR3, as DNA: TGTGCCAGCAGCCAAGATCGAAGGGTAAGGATTGCTTTCTTT. Translating gives CASSQDRRVRIAFF.

This clone is medium-sized by share. The rearrangement uses TRBV5-6 and TRBJ2-2, with 8 bases matching TRBD1. CDR3 length equals 18 residues. The J segment lost 6 bases and the V segment lost 0 bases, leaving 13 bases of the junction unmatched. CDR1 is SGHDT, CDR2 YYEEEE, per germline. The CDR3 region is CASSLGVGQAGSAGELFF. The CDR3 DNA reads as TGTGCCAGCAGCTTGGGAGTGGGACAGGCGGGTTCGGCCGGGGAGCTGTTTTTT.

The chain has TRBV5-1 and TRBJ1-6; D not resolved. Trimming left V 5 bases short and J 7 bases short, with 13 bases between. Germline-derived CDR1 and CDR2 are SGHRS and YFSETQ. The CDR3 spans 14 residues. CDR3 bases: TGCGCCAGCAGGGTTGGAGCTTTGAATTCACCCCTCCACTTT. Its translation: CASRVGALNSPLHF.

The J gene is TRBJ1-2, the V gene TRBV5-1; D gene unclear. The V and J ends lost 2 bases and 0 bases respectively, with 8 bases between them. Germline V gene sequence: CDR1 SGHRS, CDR2 YFSETQ. This CDR3 is 14 amino acids long. The CDR3 nucleotides read TGCGCCAGCAGCTTATCGACGACTAACTATGGCTACACCTTC. It translates to CASSLSTTNYGYTF.

J is TRBJ2-4 and V is TRBV9, with D unresolved. CDR1 is SGDLS, CDR2 YYNGEE, per germline. Between the trimmed V and J ends, which lost 4 bases and 3 bases, there was a span of 14 bases. The CDR3 totals 15 residues. The CDR3 region is CASSPTSTIKNIQYF. CDR3 nucleotide sequence: TGTGCCAGCAGCCCAACCTCTACTATCAAAAACATTCAGTACTTC.

This clone was seen only once. The CDR3 DNA reads TGTGCCAGCAGTGAGATCCGGGGGGCAGGTCAGCCCCAGCATTTT. Translated, it gives CASSEIRGAGQPQHF. The chain is built from TRBV6-1 and TRBJ1-5; D is perhaps TRBD1 (6 bases). CDR3 length: 15 residues. Trimming pared 3 bases from V and 6 bases from J, leaving 15 bases between. CDR1 MNHNS and CDR2 SASEGT come from the germline V gene.

The chain recombines TRBV7-3 with TRBJ2-2; D remains unclear. The CDR3 consists of 14 residues. Per germline, CDR1 SGHTA and CDR2 FQGTGA. V lost 1 base, J lost 1 base, and 4 bases lay in between. This chain's CDR3 is CASSLSWNTGELFF. CDR3 DNA sequence: TGTGCCAGCAGCTTAAGTTGGAACACCGGGGAGCTGTTTTTT.

The chain joins TRBV2 to TRBJ1-4; no clear D gene. V was cut by 1 base and J by 8 bases, with 8 bases left in between. The germline CDR1 and CDR2 sequences are SNHLY and FYNNEI. This CDR3 has 13 residues. CDR3 loop: CASSEGRTEKLFF. CDR3 coding DNA: TGTGCCAGCAGTGAAGGGAGGACGGAAAAACTGTTTTTT.

A note on this clone: At the DNA level, this CDR3 is encoded by other sequences in the same sample as well. The chain employs TRBV2 and TRBJ2-1; D is unclear. Trimming took 3 bases from V and 5 from J, leaving 11 bases between them. CDR3 length: 14 residues. Germline CDR1 and CDR2: SNHLY and FYNNEI. CDR3 sequence: CASSEGSDNNEQFF. DNA for the CDR3: TGTGCCAGCAGTGAGGGGTCAGACAACAATGAGCAGTTCTTC. Filled out from reference TRBV2 and TRBJ2-1, the complete variable domain reads EPEVTQTPSHQVTQMGQEVILRCVPISNHLYFYWYRQILGQKVEFLVSFYNNEISEKSEIFDDQFSVERPDGSNFTLKIRSTKLEDSAMYFCASSEGSDNNEQFFGPGTRLTVL.

The CDR3 DNA follows: TGTGCCAGCAGTAACCGGGACAGGGATTCACCCCTCCACTTT. Translation: CASSNRDRDSPLHF. This chain links TRBV25-1 with TRBJ1-6, with 9 bases fitting TRBD1. The CDR3 has 14 residues. Trimming cost V 5 bases and J 8 bases; bases outside gene matches: 4. Per germline, CDR1 MGHDK and CDR2 SYGVNS. Complete variable domain (other parts from reference TRBV25-1 and TRBJ1-6): EADIYQTPRYLVIGTGKKITLECSQTMGHDKMYWYQQDPGMELHLIHYSYGVNSTEKGDLSSESTVSRIRTEHFPLTLESARPSHTSQYLCASSNRDRDSPLHFGNGTRLTVT.

The rearrangement joins TRBV7-9 to TRBJ2-1; TRBD2 is a possible D gene (7 bases). The CDR3 covers 12 residues. Trimming cost V 5 bases and J 14 bases, with 16 bases left between them. Looked up from germline, CDR1 is SEHNR and CDR2 is FQNEAQ (reference sequence). CDR3: CASSPYRGGEFF. The CDR3, as DNA: TGTGCCAGCAGCCCTTACAGAGGGGGGGAGTTCTTC.

This chain links TRBV30 with TRBJ1-2, with D hard to call. This CDR3 comprises 16 residues. V dropped 0 bases and J dropped 1 base, with 15 bases sitting between them. The germline V gene has CDR1 GTSNPN and CDR2 SVGIG (reference sequence). The CDR3 loop reads CAWSVVSTRLNYGYTF. Here the CDR3 DNA reads TGTGCCTGGAGTGTTGTTTCTACCCGTCTTAACTATGGCTACACCTTC.

The rearrangement links TRBV10-3 to TRBJ1-2; D remains ambiguous. Germline V CDR1 and CDR2: ENHRY, SYGVKD. The CDR3 loop spans 11 amino acids. Trimming took 3 bases from V and 10 from J, leaving 9 bases between them. This CDR3 reads CAISDPGVYTF. CDR3 coding DNA: TGTGCCATCAGTGATCCGGGAGTCTACACCTTC.

The chain has TRBV4-1 and TRBJ1-1; 8 bases agree with TRBD1. Per the germline V gene, CDR1 is MGHRA and CDR2 is YSYEKL. CDR3 length equals 15 residues. Trimming at V came to 4 bases and at J to 5 bases, leaving 9 bases not matched to a gene. The CDR3 protein is CASSLGQGVGTEAFF. CDR3 nucleotide sequence: TGCGCCAGCAGCCTTGGACAGGGAGTAGGTACTGAAGCTTTCTTT.

As to this clone: A junction end diverges from the germline sequence, so it may reflect a read error. The chain joins TRBV7-7 to TRBJ1-5, with 7 bases lining up with TRBD1. Germline CDR1 reads SSHAT; CDR2 reads FNYEAQ (reference sequence). The CDR3 sequence is 16 residues long. As DNA, the CDR3 is TGTGCTAGCAGCTTAGGTTTACCGCAGGGGGGCCAGCCCCAGCATTTT. It codes for CASSLGLPQGGQPQHF.

CDR3 DNA: TGCGCCAGCAGAGCCCAAGGGGCGGGGAATGAGCAGTTCTTC. Amino acid sequence: CASRAQGAGNEQFF. The chain recombines TRBV5-1 with TRBJ2-1; D possibly corresponds to TRBD2 (6 bases). V was cut by 5 bases and J by 7 bases, with 16 bases left in between. The germline V gene encodes CDR1 SGHRS and CDR2 YFSETQ. The CDR3 length is 14 residues.

V usage is TRBV6-5 and J usage is TRBJ1-2; TRBD1 matches at 7 bases. The CDR3 extends over 15 amino acids. The germline gives CDR1 MNHEY, CDR2 SVGAGI. The junction had 4 bases not matched to a gene; V was cut back by 0 bases and J by 3 bases. DNA for the CDR3: TGTGCCAGCAGTTACTCCGACAGGGAGTACTATGGCTACACCTTC. Translation: CASSYSDREYYGYTF.

This clone appeared once. This sequence joins TRBV3-1 (or the pseudogene TRBV3-2) and TRBJ1-1, with unresolved D. CDR1 is LGHDT and CDR2 is YNNKEL in the germline V gene (reference sequence). V lost 8 bases and J 5 bases, leaving 9 bases between the germline ends. CDR3 length: 11 residues. The CDR3 loop is CASRRGTEAFF. Here the CDR3 DNA reads TGTGCCAGCCGGCGTGGGACTGAAGCTTTCTTT.

CDR3 bases: TGTGCCAGCAGTTTATACGGGGAGACCCAGTACTTC. Translating it yields CASSLYGETQYF. V gene TRBV28 combines with J gene TRBJ2-5; D remains unclear. The CDR3 runs to 12 residues. Germline CDR1 and CDR2: MDHEN and SYDVKM. V lost 1 base and J 5 bases, leaving 5 bases between the germline ends. Full variable domain (outside the CDR3, taken from reference TRBV28 and TRBJ2-5): DVKVTQSSRYLVKRTGEKVFLECVQDMDHENMFWYRQDPGLGLRLIYFSYDVKMKEKGDIPEGYSVSREKKERFSLILESASTNQTSMYLCASSLYGETQYFGPGTRLLVL.

V usage is TRBV7-9 and J usage is TRBJ1-3; 8 bases fit TRBD1. This CDR3 is 13 amino acids long. Germline values: CDR1 SEHNR, CDR2 FQNEAQ (reference sequence). With 8 bases clipped from V and 3 bases from J, the junction kept 3 bases outside the gene matches. The CDR3 spells CASSDRVGNTIYF. In DNA, the CDR3 is TGTGCCAGCTCGGACAGGGTTGGAAACACCATATATTTT.

V and J are TRBV5-1 and TRBJ1-1; no firm D call. This CDR3 contains 13 residues. The V end lost 4 bases, the J end lost 1 base, and 8 bases lay between the germline ends. CDR1 and CDR2 (germline): SGHRS, YFSETQ. The CDR3 coding sequence is TGCGCCAGCAGCCCGGACGCGAACACTGAAGCTTTCTTT. This codes for CASSPDANTEAFF.